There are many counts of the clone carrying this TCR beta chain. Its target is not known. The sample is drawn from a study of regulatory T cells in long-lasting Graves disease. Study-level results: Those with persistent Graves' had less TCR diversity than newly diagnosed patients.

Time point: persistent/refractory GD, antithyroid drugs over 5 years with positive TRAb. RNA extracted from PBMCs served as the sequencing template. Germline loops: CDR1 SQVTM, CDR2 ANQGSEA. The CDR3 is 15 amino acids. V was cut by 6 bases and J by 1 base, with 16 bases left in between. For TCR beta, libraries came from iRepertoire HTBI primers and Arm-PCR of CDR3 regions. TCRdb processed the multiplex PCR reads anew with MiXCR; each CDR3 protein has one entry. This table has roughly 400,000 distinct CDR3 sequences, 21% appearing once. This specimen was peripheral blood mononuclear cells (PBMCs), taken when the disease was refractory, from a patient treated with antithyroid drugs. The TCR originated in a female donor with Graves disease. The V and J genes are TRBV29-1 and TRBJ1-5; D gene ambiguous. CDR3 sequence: CSVSSVSNSNQPQHF. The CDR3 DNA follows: TGCAGCGTCTCGTCGGTTTCCAACAGCAATCAGCCCCAGCATTTT. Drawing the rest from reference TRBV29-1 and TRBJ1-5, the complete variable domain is SAVISQKPSRDICQRGTSLTIQCQVDSQVTMMFWYRQQPGQSLTLIATANQGSEATYESGFVIDKFPISRPNLTFSTLTVSNMSPEDSSIYLCSVSSVSNSNQPQHFGDGTRLSIL.